The 23 T cell receptor beta chains in this list originate from one sample, sequenced in a study of graft-versus-host responses after intestinal transplantation. Data came from immunoSEQ multiplex PCR; TCRdb stores just in-frame clones and leaves some out. Counted here are tens of thousands of clones, about 90% occurring once; the ten biggest clones make up roughly 0.72%. This specimen consisted of PBMCs, obtained 98 days after intestinal transplantation. These receptors all come from a human patient who received an intestinal transplant, so some T cells may come from the graft donor.

In its sample, this clone was seen once. The V and J genes are TRBV14 and TRBJ2-3; perhaps TRBD1 as D (5 bases). Germline CDR1 and CDR2: SGHDN and FVKESK. CDR3 length: 14 amino acids. The ends were cut back, 3 bases at V and 2 bases at J, with 9 bases in the middle. The DNA of the CDR3 is TGTGCCAGCAGCCACAGGGTATTCACAGATACGCAGTATTTT. It is translated as CASSHRVFTDTQYF.

The chain combines TRBV5-1 with TRBJ2-5, with 7 bases identical to TRBD1. The CDR3 is 15 residues long. With 4 bases clipped from V and 5 bases from J, the junction kept 11 bases outside the gene matches. The V gene's germline CDR1 is SGHRS and CDR2 YFSETQ. The DNA of the CDR3 is TGCGCCAGCAGCGTACGTACAGGGGTCTGGGAGACCCAGTACTTC. Protein product: CASSVRTGVWETQYF.

This CDR3 reads CASSPIPTSGGRLNTGELFF. The CDR3 DNA reads TGTGCCAGCAGCCCAATCCCGACTAGCGGGGGAAGATTAAACACCGGGGAGCTGTTTTTT. The chain employs TRBV7-3 and TRBJ2-2, with 12 bases that match TRBD2. Germline CDR1 SGHTA, CDR2 FQGTGA. Trimming at V came to 5 bases and at J to 2 bases, leaving 15 bases not matched to a gene. The CDR3 length is 20 residues.

The V and J genes are TRBV5-1 and TRBJ2-7; 8 bases align to TRBD1. CDR3 size: 14 residues. With 5 bases clipped from V and 7 bases from J, the junction kept 11 bases outside the gene matches. Per the germline V gene, CDR1 is SGHRS and CDR2 is YFSETQ. The DNA for the CDR3 is TGCGCCAGCAGTCAAGTTACAGGGGGAGGTGAGCAGTACTTC. This translates into CASSQVTGGGEQYF.

Remarks on this clone: Other DNA variants within this sample encode the same CDR3. The chain links TRBV6-5 to TRBJ2-7; TRBD2 aligns across 9 bases. Germline-derived CDR1 and CDR2 are MNHEY and SVGAGI. This CDR3 has 11 residues. V shed 6 bases and J 7 bases; nucleotides not matched to a gene: 1. The CDR3 region has the DNA TGTGCCAGCAGCAGCGGGGGGGAGCAGTACTTC. It encodes CASSSGGEQYF.

The chain employs TRBV6-1 and TRBJ2-2; D remains unclear. Germline V gene lookup returns CDR1 MNHNS and CDR2 SASEGT. With 10 bases removed from V and 1 base from J, the gap between germline ends came to 10 bases. This CDR3 contains 13 residues. The DNA for the CDR3 is TGTGCCAACCACGATCGGAACACCGGGGAGCTGTTTTTT. Its translation: CANHDRNTGELFF.

Remarks on this clone: This sample also contains other DNA sequences that code for the same CDR3. V and J are TRBV27 and TRBJ2-2, with TRBD2 matching 7 bases. The germline CDR1 and CDR2 sequences are MNHEY and SMNVEV (reference sequence). The junction had 18 bases not matched to a gene; V was cut back by 4 bases and J by 7 bases. The CDR3 runs to 18 residues. The CDR3 spells CASSYFRVGTGGGGELFF. CDR3 DNA sequence: TGTGCCAGCAGTTATTTTCGGGTGGGGACGGGGGGTGGCGGGGAGCTGTTTTTT.

In the case of this clone: The DNA is omitted, as the CDR3 cannot be located on it reliably, and the CDR3 follows TCRdb's listing. This rearrangement joins TRBV6-1 to TRBJ2-1; the table's D call, TRBD2, was not checked against the DNA. Germline V lookup: CDR1 MNHNS, CDR2 SASEGT. The CDR3 numbers 15 amino acids, ends counted. CDR3 loop: CASSSSYHPGNEQFF.

The genes are TRBV7-9 and TRBJ1-2, with D perhaps matching TRBD1 (6 bases). The V and J ends lost 5 bases and 4 bases respectively, with 20 bases between them. CDR1 is SEHNR and CDR2 is FQNEAQ in the germline V gene (reference sequence). The CDR3 loop spans 16 amino acids. The CDR3 is CASSPLSGALGYGYTF. As DNA, the CDR3 is TGTGCCAGCAGCCCCCTGTCGGGGGCCTTAGGCTATGGCTACACCTTC.

The chain combines TRBV28 with TRBJ2-5; D not resolved. Trimming took 4 bases from V and 11 from J, leaving 14 bases between them. Germline assignment: CDR1 MDHEN and CDR2 SYDVKM. The CDR3 spans 12 residues. The DNA for the CDR3 is TGTGCCAGCAGTTATCGTAACCAAGAGCAGTACTTC. It encodes CASSYRNQEQYF.

The chain employs TRBV7-2 and TRBJ2-2; 7 positions agree with TRBD1. The trim removed 1 base at V and 2 bases at J, leaving 13 bases unmatched. There are 19 residues in the CDR3. Germline-derived CDR1 and CDR2 are SGHTA and FQGNSA. The CDR3 bases are TGTGCCAGCAGCTTAGGCACAGGGGCCTTACTTATTAACACCGGGGAGCTGTTTTTT. Amino acid sequence: CASSLGTGALLINTGELFF.

The chain combines TRBV27 with TRBJ1-1; TRBD1 aligns across 7 bases. V shed 6 bases, J shed 1 base, and the junction held 8 bases outside the gene matches. Looked up from germline, CDR1 is MNHEY and CDR2 is SMNVEV (reference sequence). The CDR3 sequence is 15 residues long. Here the CDR3 DNA reads TGTGCCAGCAGGTCGTGGACAGGCAGGAACACTGAAGCTTTCTTT. The encoded protein is CASRSWTGRNTEAFF.

The chain recombines TRBV10-1 with TRBJ2-3, with D tentatively TRBD2 (5 bases). V lost 3 bases to trimming and J lost 3 bases, with 10 bases between them. Germline V gene lookup returns CDR1 WNHNN and CDR2 SYGVQD (reference sequence). This CDR3 is built from 14 residues. The DNA for the CDR3 is TGCGCCAGCAGTGATCGAGGACTGACAGATACGCAGTATTTT. It is translated as CASSDRGLTDTQYF.

This clone has just one count. V usage is TRBV27 and J usage is TRBJ2-7; TRBD2 matches 7 bases. This CDR3 is 15 amino acids long. V lost 2 bases to trimming and J lost 0 bases; unmatched junction nucleotides: 4. CDR1 is MNHEY and CDR2 is SMNVEV in the germline V gene (reference sequence). The CDR3 here is CASSLEAGYSYEQYF. The CDR3 bases are TGTGCCAGCAGTTTAGAAGCGGGGTACTCCTACGAGCAGTACTTC.

This chain joins TRBV9 and TRBJ2-2; a possible D gene is TRBD1 (6 bases). V was clipped by 1 base and J by 5 bases, with 12 bases between them. Looked up from germline, CDR1 is SGDLS and CDR2 is YYNGEE. The CDR3 spans 15 residues. This CDR3 reads CASSVLAGATGELFF. CDR3 sequence (DNA): TGTGCCAGCAGCGTATTGGCAGGGGCGACCGGGGAGCTGTTTTTT.

V gene TRBV13 combines with J gene TRBJ1-2, with a weak D call TRBD1 (6 bases). V was trimmed by 0 bases and J by 1 base, leaving 18 bases between them. The CDR3 length is 18 residues. Germline values: CDR1 PRHDT, CDR2 FYEKMQ (reference sequence). The CDR3 sequence is CASSLGLTGAGDNYGYTF. CDR3 nucleotides: TGTGCCAGCAGCTTAGGCCTAACCGGGGCAGGGGATAACTATGGCTACACCTTC.

The chain combines TRBV7-2 with TRBJ2-1; 13 nucleotides match TRBD2. The V segment lost 3 bases and the J segment 8 bases; nucleotides outside the gene matches: 4. The CDR3 contains 15 residues. Germline CDR1 SGHTA, CDR2 FQGNSA. CDR3 DNA: TGTGCCAGCAGCTTCCGGACTAGCGGGAGTGATGAGCAGTTCTTC. It codes for CASSFRTSGSDEQFF.

The V call is TRBV11-3, the J call TRBJ2-5; 9 bases agree with TRBD2. The CDR3 length is 15 residues. Unmatched junction bases numbered 5, after V lost 4 bases and J lost 2 bases. Looked up from germline, CDR1 is SGHNT and CDR2 is YENEEA. The CDR3, as DNA: TGTGCCAGCAGCTCGGGACTAGCCTATCAAGAGACCCAGTACTTC. It translates to CASSSGLAYQETQYF.

V usage is TRBV11-2 and J usage is TRBJ2-3; 12 nucleotides line up with TRBD2. After removal of 5 bases from V and 2 bases from J, the junction contained 5 bases not matched to a gene. Per germline, CDR1 SGHAT and CDR2 FQNNGV. The CDR3 contains 16 residues. CDR3 bases: TGTGCCAGCAGCGAAACTAGCGGGGGGACCACAGATACGCAGTATTTT. Translating it yields CASSETSGGTTDTQYF. The full variable domain, in which reference TRBV11-2 and TRBJ2-3 provide the parts outside the CDR3, is EAGVAQSPRYKIIEKRQSVAFWCNPISGHATLYWYQQILGQGPKLLIQFQNNGVVDDSQLPKDRFSAERLKGVDSTLKIQPAKLEDSAVYLCASSETSGGTTDTQYFGPGTRLTVL.

This clone was seen just once. The rearrangement links TRBV5-1 to TRBJ2-5, with 7 bases fitting TRBD1. The DNA end is a closer match to TRBJ2-7, so the J assignment may be wrong. Germline CDR1 is SGHRS and CDR2 is YFSETQ. This CDR3 region has 16 residues. The CDR3 nucleotides read TGCGCCAGCAGCGACCAGCCGGGACAGCTATCCTACGAGCAGTACTTC. Translating gives CASSDQPGQLSYEQYF.

V gene TRBV27 combines with J gene TRBJ2-3; 13 bases are shared with TRBD2. Germline V lookup: CDR1 MNHEY, CDR2 SMNVEV (reference sequence). This CDR3 has 20 amino acids. V dropped 2 bases and J dropped 2; count of bases not matched to a gene: 13. The CDR3 reads CASSLLPGTSGTFFTDTQYF. The CDR3 nucleotides are TGTGCCAGCAGTTTACTTCCCGGGACTAGCGGGACTTTTTTCACAGATACGCAGTATTTT.

The CDR3 sequence is CASSQLQGVLSHEQFF. Written as DNA, the CDR3 is TGCGCCAGCAGCCAACTACAGGGGGTTCTAAGTCATGAGCAGTTCTTC. The chain links TRBV4-1 to TRBJ2-1, with 8 bases lining up with TRBD1. Germline trimming cut 2 bases from V and 8 bases from J; bases unmatched to any gene: 11. The germline CDR1 and CDR2 sequences are MGHRA and YSYEKL. The CDR3 consists of 16 residues.

The chain is built from TRBV29-1 and TRBJ2-2; 9 positions agree with TRBD1. The CDR3 runs to 14 residues. Per germline, CDR1 SQVTM and CDR2 ANQGSEA. V lost 4 bases, J lost 3 bases, and 3 bases stayed unmatched. The CDR3: CSVGGTGYTGELFF. The CDR3 nucleotides are TGCAGCGTTGGAGGGACAGGGTACACCGGGGAGCTGTTTTTT.